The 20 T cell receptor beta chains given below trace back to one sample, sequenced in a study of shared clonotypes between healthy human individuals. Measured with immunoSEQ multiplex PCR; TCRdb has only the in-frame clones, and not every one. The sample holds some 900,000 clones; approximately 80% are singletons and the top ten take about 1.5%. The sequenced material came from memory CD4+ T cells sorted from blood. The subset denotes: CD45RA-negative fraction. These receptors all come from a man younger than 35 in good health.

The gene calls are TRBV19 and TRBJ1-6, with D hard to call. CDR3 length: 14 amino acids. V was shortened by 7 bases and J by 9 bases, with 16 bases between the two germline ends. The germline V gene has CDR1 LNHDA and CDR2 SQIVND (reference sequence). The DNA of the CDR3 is TGTGCCAGTAAGTCCGCGACGGATAGTTCACCCCTCCACTTT. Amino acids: CASKSATDSSPLHF.

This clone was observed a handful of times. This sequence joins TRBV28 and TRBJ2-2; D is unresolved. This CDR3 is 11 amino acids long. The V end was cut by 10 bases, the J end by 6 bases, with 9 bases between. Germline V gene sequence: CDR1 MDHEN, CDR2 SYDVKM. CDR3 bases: TGTGCCAACCCCATTCCCGGGGAGCTGTTTTTT. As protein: CANPIPGELFF.

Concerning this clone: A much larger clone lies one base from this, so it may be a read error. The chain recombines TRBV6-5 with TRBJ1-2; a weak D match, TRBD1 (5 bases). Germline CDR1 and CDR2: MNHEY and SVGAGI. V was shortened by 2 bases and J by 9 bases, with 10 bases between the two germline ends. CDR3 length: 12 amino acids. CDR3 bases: TGTGCCAGCAGTTACCGGGGGGATAGCTACACCTTC. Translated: CASSYRGDSYTF.

The CDR3 is CASRETNSPLHF. The CDR3 DNA sequence: TGTGCCAGCCGGGAGACTAATTCACCCCTCCACTTT. This sequence joins TRBV25-1 and TRBJ1-6; no clear D gene. The CDR3 totals 12 residues. V shed 8 bases and J shed 6 bases, with 8 bases lying between them. From germline, CDR1 is MGHDK and CDR2 SYGVNS.

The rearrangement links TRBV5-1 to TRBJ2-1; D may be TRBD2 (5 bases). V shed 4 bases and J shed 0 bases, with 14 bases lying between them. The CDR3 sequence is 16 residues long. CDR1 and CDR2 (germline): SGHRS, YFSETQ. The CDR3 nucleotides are TGCGCCAGCAGCATGGTATCGGGGAGCTCCTACAATGAGCAGTTCTTC. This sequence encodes CASSMVSGSSYNEQFF.

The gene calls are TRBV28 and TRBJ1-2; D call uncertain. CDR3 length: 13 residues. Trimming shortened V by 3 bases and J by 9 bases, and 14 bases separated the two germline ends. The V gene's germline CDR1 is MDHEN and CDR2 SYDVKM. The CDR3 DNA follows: TGTGCCAGCAGTTTGGGGAAGCATTATCGCTACACCTTC. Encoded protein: CASSLGKHYRYTF.

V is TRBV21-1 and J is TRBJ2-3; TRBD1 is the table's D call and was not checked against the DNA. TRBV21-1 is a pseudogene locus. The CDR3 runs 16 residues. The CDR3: CASSPRGDRGTDTQYF. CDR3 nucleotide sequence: TGTGCCAGCAGCCCTAGAGGGGACAGGGGCACAGATACGCAGTATTTT.

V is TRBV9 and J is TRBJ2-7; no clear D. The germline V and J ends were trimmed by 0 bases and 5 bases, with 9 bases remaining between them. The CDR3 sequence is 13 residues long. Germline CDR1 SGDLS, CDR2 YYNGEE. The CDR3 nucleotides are TGTGCCAGCAGCGTAGGCGCCCAGGACGAGCAGTACTTC. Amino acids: CASSVGAQDEQYF. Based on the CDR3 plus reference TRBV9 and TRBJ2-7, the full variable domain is DSGVTQTPKHLITATGQRVTLRCSPRSGDLSVYWYQQSLDQGLQFLIQYYNGEERAKGNILERFSAQQFPDLHSELNLSSLELGDSALYFCASSVGAQDEQYFGPGTRLTVT.

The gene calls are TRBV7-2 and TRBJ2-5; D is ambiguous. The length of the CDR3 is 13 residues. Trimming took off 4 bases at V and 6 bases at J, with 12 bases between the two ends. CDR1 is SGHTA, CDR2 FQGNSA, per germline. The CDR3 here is CASSSQGQQTQYF. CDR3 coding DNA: TGTGCCAGCAGCTCACAAGGGCAGCAGACCCAGTACTTC.

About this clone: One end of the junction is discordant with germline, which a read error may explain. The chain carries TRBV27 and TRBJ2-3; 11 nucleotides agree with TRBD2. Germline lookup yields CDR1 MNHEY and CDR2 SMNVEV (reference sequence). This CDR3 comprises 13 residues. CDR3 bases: TGTGCCAGCAGTCCCCGGGGACTAGCGGTCCCGGGATGG. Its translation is CASSPRGLAVPGW.

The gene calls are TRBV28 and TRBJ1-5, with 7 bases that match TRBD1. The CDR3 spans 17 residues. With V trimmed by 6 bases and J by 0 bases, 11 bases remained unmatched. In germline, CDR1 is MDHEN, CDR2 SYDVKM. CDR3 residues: CASSRSDRPFSNQPQHF. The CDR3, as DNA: TGTGCCAGCAGCCGCTCGGACAGGCCCTTTAGCAATCAGCCCCAGCATTTT.

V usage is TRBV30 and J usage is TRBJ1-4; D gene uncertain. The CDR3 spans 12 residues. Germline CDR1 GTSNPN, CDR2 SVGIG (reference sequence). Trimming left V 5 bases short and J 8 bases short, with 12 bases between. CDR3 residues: CAWRGIEEKLFF. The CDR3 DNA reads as TGTGCCTGGCGGGGAATTGAGGAAAAACTGTTTTTT.

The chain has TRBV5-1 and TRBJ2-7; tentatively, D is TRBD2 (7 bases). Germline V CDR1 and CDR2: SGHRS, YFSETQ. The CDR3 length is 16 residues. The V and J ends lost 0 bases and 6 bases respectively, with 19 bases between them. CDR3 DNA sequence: TGCGCCAGCAGCTTGGCCGCGGGGGCCGCGAGGACCGAGCAGTACTTC. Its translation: CASSLAAGAARTEQYF.

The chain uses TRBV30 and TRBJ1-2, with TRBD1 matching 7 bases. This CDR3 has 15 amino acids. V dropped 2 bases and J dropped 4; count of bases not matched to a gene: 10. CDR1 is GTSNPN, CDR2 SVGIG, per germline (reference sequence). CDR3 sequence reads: CAWSPGGGRGYGYTF. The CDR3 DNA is TGTGCCTGGAGTCCTGGAGGGGGCAGGGGCTATGGCTACACCTTC.

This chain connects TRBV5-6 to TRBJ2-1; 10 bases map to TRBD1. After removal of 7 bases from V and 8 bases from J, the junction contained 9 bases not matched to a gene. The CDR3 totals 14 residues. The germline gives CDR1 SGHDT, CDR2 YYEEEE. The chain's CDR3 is CASDGTGEYDEQFF. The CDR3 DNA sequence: TGTGCCAGCGATGGGACAGGGGAATACGATGAGCAGTTCTTC. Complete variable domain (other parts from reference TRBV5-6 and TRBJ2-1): DAGVTQSPTHLIKTRGQQVTLRCSPKSGHDTVSWYQQALGQGPQFIFQYYEEEERQRGNFPDRFSGHQFPNYSSELNVNALLLGDSALYLCASDGTGEYDEQFFGPGTRLTVL.

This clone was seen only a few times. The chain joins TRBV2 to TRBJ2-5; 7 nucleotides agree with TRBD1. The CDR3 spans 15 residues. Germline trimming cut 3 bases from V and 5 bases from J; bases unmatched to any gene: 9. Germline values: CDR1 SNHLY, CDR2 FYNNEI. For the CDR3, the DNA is TGTGCCAGCAGTGAGGCCCAGGGGGTAGGGGAGACCCAGTACTTC. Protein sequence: CASSEAQGVGETQYF.

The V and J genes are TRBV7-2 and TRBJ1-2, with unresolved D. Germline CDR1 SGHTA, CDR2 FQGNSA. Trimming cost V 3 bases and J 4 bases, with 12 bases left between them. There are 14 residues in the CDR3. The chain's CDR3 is CASSLSEGPYGYTF. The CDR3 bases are TGTGCCAGCAGCTTGTCTGAGGGCCCCTATGGCTACACCTTC.

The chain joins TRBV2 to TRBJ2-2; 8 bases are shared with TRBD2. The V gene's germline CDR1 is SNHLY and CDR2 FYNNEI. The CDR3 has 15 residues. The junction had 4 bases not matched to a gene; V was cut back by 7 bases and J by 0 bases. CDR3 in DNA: TGTGCCAGCACTCGGACTAGCTCGAACACCGGGGAGCTGTTTTTT. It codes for CASTRTSSNTGELFF.

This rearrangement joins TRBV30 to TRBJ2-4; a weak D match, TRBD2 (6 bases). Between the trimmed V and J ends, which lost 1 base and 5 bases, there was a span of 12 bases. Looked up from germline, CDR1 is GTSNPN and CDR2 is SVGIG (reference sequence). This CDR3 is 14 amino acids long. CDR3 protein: CAWSAPGLENIQYF. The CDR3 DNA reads TGTGCCTGGAGTGCCCCGGGACTGGAAAACATTCAGTACTTC. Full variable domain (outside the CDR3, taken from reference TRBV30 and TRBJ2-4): SQTIHQWPATLVQPVGSPLSLECTVEGTSNPNLYWYRQAAGRGLQLLFYSVGIGQISSEVPQNLSASRPQDRQFILSSKKLLLSDSGFYLCAWSAPGLENIQYFGAGTRLSVL.

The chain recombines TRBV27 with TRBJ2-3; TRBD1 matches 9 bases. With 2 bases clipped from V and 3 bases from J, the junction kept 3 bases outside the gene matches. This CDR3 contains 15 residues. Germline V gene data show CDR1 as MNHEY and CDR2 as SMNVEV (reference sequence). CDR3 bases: TGTGCCAGCAGTTTAACAGGGGGCAAGACAGATACGCAGTATTTT. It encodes CASSLTGGKTDTQYF.